Below, 26 T cell receptor beta chains from the same sample are listed, as sequenced in a study of tumor and adjacent non-tumor tissue in lung cancer. The library came from three nested PCR rounds adapted from ARM-PCR protocols. Using its own MiXCR run on the multiplex PCR reads, TCRdb lists one record per CDR3 protein. The data hold 90,000 to 110,000 distinct CDR3 sequences, with more than 60% observed a single time. The template was RNA from unsorted bulk tissue. Sequencing used lung tumor tissue. Receptors originate from a woman aged 60-70 years with non-small cell lung cancer.

The J gene is TRBJ2-1, the V gene TRBV6-2 or TRBV6-3; the match to TRBD2 covers 7 bases. Germline lookup yields CDR1 MNHEY and CDR2 SVGEGT. With V trimmed by 6 bases and J by 2 bases, 4 bases remained unmatched. The CDR3 is 14 amino acids. DNA for the CDR3: TGTGCCAGCAGACGAGCGGGGACCTACAATGAGCAGTTCTTC. Its translation: CASRRAGTYNEQFF.

As to this clonotype: Its ends do not fully match the called genes, so a read error is possible. V usage is TRBV28 and J usage is TRBJ2-3, with D unclear. Germline V gene sequence: CDR1 MDHEN, CDR2 SYDVKM. The CDR3 spans 13 residues. The DNA of the CDR3 is TGTGTCAGCAGTTCAGACTCCGCTGATACGCAGTATTTT. It codes for CVSSSDSADTQYF.

Note on this clonotype: Since a much larger clone is just one base distant, this may be a read error. The missing conserved phenylalanine or tryptophan at the end of this CDR3 makes a read error likely. This chain joins TRBV10-2 and TRBJ1-5, with TRBD1 matching 10 bases. Germline CDR1 is WSHSY and CDR2 is SAAADI. Germline trimming cut 5 bases from V and 5 bases from J; bases unmatched to any gene: 6. The CDR3 has 15 residues. The CDR3 DNA follows: TGCGCCAGCAGTTACGGACAGGGGGTTTATCAGCCCCAGCATCTT. Its protein product is CASSYGQGVYQPQHL.

This clonotype occurred once. This sequence may be a read error, since a much larger clone differs from it by one base. The chain employs TRBV5-4 and TRBJ2-7; maybe TRBD1 (6 bases). CDR3 length: 14 amino acids. From germline, CDR1 is SGHNT and CDR2 YYREEE (reference sequence). The V end was cut by 3 bases, the J end by 5 bases, with 15 bases between. CDR3 bases: TGTGCCAGCAGCTCGACAGGCGTTACCCACGAGCAGTACTTC. Its translation: CASSSTGVTHEQYF.

As regards this clonotype: The junction departs from the called germline gene at one end, perhaps through a read error. This chain uses TRBV7-8 with TRBJ2-3, with D tentatively TRBD1 (6 bases). The length of the CDR3 is 18 residues. The germline CDR1 and CDR2 sequences are SGHVS and FQNEAQ. As DNA, the CDR3 is TGTGCCAGCAGCTTAGCGATAGGTACAGGCCTGCGGACAGATATGCAGTATTTT. It translates to CASSLAIGTGLRTDMQYF.

V is TRBV29-1 and J is TRBJ2-7; 8 nucleotides line up with TRBD1. CDR1 SQVTM and CDR2 ANQGSEA come from the germline V gene. V trimming: 6 bases; J trimming: 12 bases; junction bases outside the gene matches: 16. The CDR3 consists of 13 residues. This CDR3 reads CSVGGQGHYGLYF. The DNA for the CDR3 is TGCAGCGTGGGAGGACAGGGTCACTACGGGCTGTACTTC.

This clonotype showed up just a few times. This rearrangement joins TRBV6-2 or TRBV6-3 to TRBJ2-3; 9 bases are shared with TRBD2. Germline V gene lookup returns CDR1 MNHEY and CDR2 SVGEGT. Losses at the gene ends were 5 bases for V and 6 bases for J; bases not matched to a gene: 12. This CDR3 has 16 amino acids. The CDR3 loop is CASSPGLARVSDTQYF. CDR3 DNA: TGTGCCAGCAGTCCCGGACTAGCGAGAGTATCGGATACGCAGTATTTT.

The chain links TRBV4-3 to TRBJ2-7; D is ambiguous. Germline loops: CDR1 LGHNA, CDR2 YSLEER. Trimming took off 7 bases at V and 0 bases at J, with 16 bases between the two ends. This CDR3 comprises 15 residues. CDR3 in DNA: TGCGCCAGCAACAAAAGGGCCGAGGTCTCCTACGAGCAGTACTTC. Its translation is CASNKRAEVSYEQYF.

Points on this clonotype: The germline gene is not matched at one end of the junction; a read error may be the cause. The chain is built from TRBV11-3 and TRBJ2-3; D possibly corresponds to TRBD2 (6 bases). Germline loops: CDR1 SGHNT, CDR2 YENEEA. The length of the CDR3 is 15 residues. The CDR3 nucleotides read TGTGCGAGCAGCCCCGTCGGGCAGGGAGGTCGTACGCAGTATTTT. Protein: CASSPVGQGGRTQYF. Based on the CDR3 plus reference TRBV11-3 and TRBJ2-3, the full variable domain is EAGVVQSPRYKIIEKKQPVAFWCNPISGHNTLYWYLQNLGQGPELLIRYENEEAVDDSQLPKDRFSAERLKGVDSTLKIQPAELGDSAVYLCASSPVGQGGRTQYFGPGTRLTVL.

Note on this clonotype: An end of the junction does not agree with germline; a read error may underlie this. The rearrangement joins TRBV11-2 to TRBJ1-2, with a weak D call TRBD1 (5 bases). The CDR3 has 15 residues. Germline CDR1 and CDR2: SGHAT and FQNNGV. The CDR3 is CASSLWGLYPYGYTF. DNA for the CDR3: TGTGCCAGCAGCTTATGGGGCCTCTATCCCTATGGTTACACCTTC.

With regard to this clonotype: The CDR3 end shows no conserved phenylalanine or tryptophan, and so a read error is likely. The chain has TRBV11-2 and TRBJ2-7; D may correspond to TRBD1 or TRBD2 (5 bases each). CDR1 is SGHAT, CDR2 FQNNGV, per germline. V lost 6 bases, J lost 4 bases, and 16 bases lay in between. The CDR3 is made up of 14 amino acids. The CDR3 bases are TGTGCCAGCAGTTGGGACCGCCGAGCATACGAGCAGTACATC. It yields the protein CASSWDRRAYEQYI.

About this clonotype: Relative to the germline gene, one junction end is altered; a read error may explain this. This CDR3 reads CSVEGRAGNSEAFF. The CDR3 region has the DNA TGCAGCGTTGAAGGGAGAGCAGGGAACTCTGAAGCTTTCTTT. The chain carries TRBV29-1 and TRBJ1-1, with D possibly TRBD1 on 5 matching bases. The CDR3 consists of 14 residues. Germline V CDR1 and CDR2: SQVTM, ANQGSEA.

A remark on this clonotype: The germline gene is not matched at one end of the junction; a read error may be the cause. V gene TRBV20-1 combines with J gene TRBJ2-7, with TRBD1 matching over 7 bases. CDR1 is DFQATT, CDR2 SNEGSKA, per germline (reference sequence). This CDR3 is built from 15 residues. CDR3 nucleotides: TGCAGTGCTAGAGATTGGGAAATAGGGGGCTACGAGCATTACTTC. Encoded protein: CSARDWEIGGYEHYF.

As concerns this clonotype: A much more abundant neighbour one base away suggests this may be a read error. J is TRBJ2-7 and V is TRBV20-1; D may be TRBD2 (6 bases). Deletions cut 3 bases from V and 6 bases from J, with 18 bases between. CDR3 size: 14 residues. Germline V CDR1 and CDR2: DFQATT, SNEGSKA (reference sequence). The CDR3 protein is CSASAEGAGGEQYF. In DNA, the CDR3 is TGCAGTGCTAGTGCAGAGGGCGCCGGGGGCGAGCAGTACTTC.

A remark on this clonotype: This CDR3 fails to terminate in the conserved phenylalanine or tryptophan, so it likely reflects a read error. V and J are TRBV20-1 and TRBJ2-7, with D possibly TRBD2 on 5 matching bases. The CDR3 has 12 residues. Germline V CDR1 and CDR2: DFQATT, SNEGSKA (reference sequence). The CDR3 nucleotides are TGCAGTACTAGTCGACAAACGGGGGAGCAGTACTTA. Protein: CSTSRQTGEQYL.

About this clonotype itself: Lacking the conserved final phenylalanine or tryptophan, this CDR3 likely reflects a read error. The DNA is omitted, as the CDR3 cannot be located on it reliably, and the CDR3 follows TCRdb's listing. The chain recombines TRBV20-1 with TRBJ2-7; TRBD2, the table's D call, lacks a check against the DNA. The CDR3 has 14 amino acids, counting both end residues. Germline CDR1 DFQATT, CDR2 SNEGSKA (reference sequence). The CDR3 is CSARQLAGDLEQNL.

The chain joins TRBV11-1 to TRBJ2-1; D is uncertain. The CDR3 consists of 19 residues. Trimming pared 7 bases from V and 5 bases from J, leaving 30 bases between. Germline CDR1 is SGHAT and CDR2 is FQDESV (reference sequence). Written as DNA, the CDR3 is TGTGCCAGCACTCCCTATCTTCATATTCAGAAAGCCTCTCACAATGAGCAGTTCTTC. Translation: CASTPYLHIQKASHNEQFF.

In the case of this clonotype: Germline is not matched at one junction end, which may reflect a read error. The V and J genes are TRBV11-2 and TRBJ2-5, with D perhaps matching TRBD1 (6 bases). The CDR3 loop spans 14 amino acids. CDR1 SGHAT and CDR2 FQNNGV come from the germline V gene. CDR3: CASGPQGGQETQYF. The DNA for the CDR3 is TGTGCCAGCGGTCCACAGGGTGGTCAAGAGACTCAGTACTTC.

With respect to this clonotype: The junction differs from germline at one of its ends, possibly a read error. The rearrangement uses TRBV11-2 and TRBJ2-7; TRBD1 aligns across 7 bases. The CDR3 contains 14 residues. The germline CDR1 and CDR2 sequences are SGHAT and FQNNGV. This CDR3 is CAGRLSTGTAEQYF. The DNA for the CDR3 is TGTGCCGGCAGATTATCTACCGGGACAGCCGAGCAGTACTTC.

A word on this clonotype: Possible read error: a much larger clone is one base away. The V call is TRBV20-1, the J call TRBJ2-7; D is perhaps TRBD1 (5 bases). The CDR3 sequence is 11 residues long. The V end was cut by 6 bases, the J end by 9 bases, with 15 bases between. Germline CDR1 and CDR2: DFQATT and SNEGSKA (reference sequence). This chain's CDR3 is CSAGPPDVQYF. The DNA for the CDR3 is TGCAGTGCGGGGCCCCCGGACGTGCAGTACTTC.

As for this clonotype: Germline is not matched at one junction end, which may reflect a read error. CDR3 DNA sequence: TGTGCAAGCTCCCGGGACAGTGGTCAGCCCCGGCATTTT. Translating it yields CASSRDSGQPRHF. The rearrangement joins TRBV11-2 to TRBJ1-5; TRBD1 matches at 7 bases. CDR1 SGHAT and CDR2 FQNNGV come from the germline V gene. This CDR3 spans 13 amino acids. Drawing the rest from reference TRBV11-2 and TRBJ1-5, the complete variable domain is EAGVAQSPRYKIIEKRQSVAFWCNPISGHATLYWYQQILGQGPKLLIQFQNNGVVDDSQLPKDRFSAERLKGVDSTLKIQPAKLEDSAVYLCASSRDSGQPRHFGDGTRLSIL.

In the case of this clonotype: Because the CDR3 is missing its conserved closing phenylalanine or tryptophan, this is likely a read error. The rearrangement links TRBV11-3 to TRBJ2-7; no clear D. With 3 bases removed from V and 4 bases from J, the gap between germline ends came to 16 bases. There are 15 residues in the CDR3. Germline CDR1 reads SGHNT; CDR2 reads YENEEA. The CDR3 nucleotides read TGTGCCAGCAGCTTGCGGCAGTGTACTTCTTACGAGCAGTACTTA. Translation gives CASSLRQCTSYEQYL.

Notes on this clonotype: One junction end disagrees with the germline gene, perhaps due to a read error. This chain uses TRBV28 with TRBJ1-5, with D possibly being TRBD1 (6 bases). The germline V gene has CDR1 MDHEN and CDR2 SYDVKM. The CDR3 consists of 13 residues. CDR3 protein: CASSATGNQPQHF. The CDR3, as DNA: TGTGCCAGCAGTGCGACAGGCAATCAGCCCCAACATTTT.

Remarks on this clonotype: One end of the junction varies from germline; a read error may be responsible. V gene TRBV6-2 or TRBV6-3 combines with J gene TRBJ1-2; 7 nucleotides match TRBD1. CDR1 is MNHEY and CDR2 is SVGEGT in the germline V gene. The CDR3 is 17 amino acids. The CDR3 spells CVNSSPILQQGLYGYSF. The CDR3 DNA follows: TGTGTCAACAGCTCCCCAATATTGCAACAGGGGTTGTATGGCTACAGCTTC.

Turning to this clonotype: A much larger clone is a single base away; this may be a read error. The chain couples TRBV20-1 to TRBJ1-5; D remains unclear. The length of the CDR3 is 13 residues. Germline-derived CDR1 and CDR2 are DFQATT and SNEGSKA (reference sequence). Trimming left V 7 bases short and J 0 bases short, with 10 bases between. The CDR3 is CSVFVTSNQPQHF. In nucleotides, the CDR3 is TGCAGTGTTTTCGTGACTAGCAATCAGCCCCAGCATTTT.

For this clonotype: It may be a read error: a sequence one base away is much more abundant. V and J are TRBV20-1 and TRBJ2-6; D is tentatively TRBD1 or TRBD2 (5 bases each). The CDR3 contains 17 residues. In germline, CDR1 is DFQATT, CDR2 SNEGSKA (reference sequence). The DNA for the CDR3 is TGCATTGCTAGAATGGGAGACAGAGGGTCTGGGGCCAACGTCCTGACTTTC. Translated, it gives CIARMGDRGSGANVLTF.